This TCR beta chain was recovered during a study of vaccination effects on CD4 cells after COVID-19. As for this clone: Its specificity is unknown.

Under the ViraFEST assay, PBMC were stimulated with viral peptide pools so that antigen-specific CD4+ T cells expanded. Sequencing was performed afterwards. Subsequent to roughly 9 days of culture, CD4+ T cells were isolated. The participants, recipients of two vaccine doses, got either BNT162b2 or mRNA-1273. Half-medium replacement with IL-2 medium occurred on days 3 and 7. Study conclusions and caveats: A shortage of convalescent patients and an absence of early post-infection timepoints characterized the study.

The J segment lost 4 bases and the V segment lost 4 bases, leaving 6 bases of the junction unmatched. The V gene's germline CDR1 is SGHRS and CDR2 YFSETQ. This CDR3 spans 17 amino acids. Libraries were prepared by immunoSEQ multiplex PCR; TCRdb keeps only in-frame clonotypes and omits some of them. The table includes approximately 28,000 clones, roughly four fifths detected once. The TCR originated in a human donor who received a COVID-19 vaccine. The sample was CD4+ T cells from PBMCs cultured with HCoV-229E spike peptides, taken after COVID-19 vaccination. The V call is TRBV5-1, the J call TRBJ2-6; 12 bases match TRBD1. CDR3 nucleotide sequence: TGCGCCAGCAGCCGGGGACAGGGGGCGTGGGGGGCCAACGTCCTGACTTTC. It is translated as CASSRGQGAWGANVLTF. Together with reference TRBV5-1 and TRBJ2-6, the CDR3 gives the full variable domain: KAGVTQTPRYLIKTRGQQVTLSCSPISGHRSVSWYQQTPGQGLQFLFEYFSETQRNKGNFPGRFSGRQFSNSRSEMNVSTLELGDSALYLCASSRGQGAWGANVLTFGAGSRLTVL.